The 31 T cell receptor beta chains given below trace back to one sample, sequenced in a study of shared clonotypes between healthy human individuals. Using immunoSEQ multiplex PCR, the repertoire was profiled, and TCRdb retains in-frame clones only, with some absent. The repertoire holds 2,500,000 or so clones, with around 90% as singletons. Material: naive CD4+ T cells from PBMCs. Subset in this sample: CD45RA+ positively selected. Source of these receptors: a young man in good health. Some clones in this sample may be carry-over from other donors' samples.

The CDR3 DNA reads TGTGCCACCGCCGCCAGGACACAAAGGGTGAATGAGCAGTTCTTC. Residues: CATAARTQRVNEQFF. This sequence joins TRBV19 and TRBJ2-1; tentative D call: TRBD1 (5 bases). The CDR3 has 15 residues. V shed 10 bases and J shed 7 bases, with 23 bases lying between them. Germline lookup yields CDR1 LNHDA and CDR2 SQIVND (reference sequence).

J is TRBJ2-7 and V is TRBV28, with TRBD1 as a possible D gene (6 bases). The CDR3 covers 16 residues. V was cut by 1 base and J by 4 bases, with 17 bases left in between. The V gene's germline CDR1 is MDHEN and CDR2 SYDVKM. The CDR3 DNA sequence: TGTGCCAGCAGTTTATTTAGGCAGGGGTTAAGGTACGAGCAGTACTTC. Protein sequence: CASSLFRQGLRYEQYF.

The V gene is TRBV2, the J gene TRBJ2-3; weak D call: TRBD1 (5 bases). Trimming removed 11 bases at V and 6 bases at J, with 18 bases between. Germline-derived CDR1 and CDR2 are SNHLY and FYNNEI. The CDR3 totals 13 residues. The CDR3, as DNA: TGTGCCTGTGGGATGGCAGGGTTGGATACGCAGTATTTT. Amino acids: CACGMAGLDTQYF.

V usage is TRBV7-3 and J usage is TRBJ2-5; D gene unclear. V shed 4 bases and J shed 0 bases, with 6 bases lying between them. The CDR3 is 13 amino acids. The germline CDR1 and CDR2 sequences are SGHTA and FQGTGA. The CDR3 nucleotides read TGTGCCAGCAGCTACAGTAACCAAGAGACCCAGTACTTC. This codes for CASSYSNQETQYF.

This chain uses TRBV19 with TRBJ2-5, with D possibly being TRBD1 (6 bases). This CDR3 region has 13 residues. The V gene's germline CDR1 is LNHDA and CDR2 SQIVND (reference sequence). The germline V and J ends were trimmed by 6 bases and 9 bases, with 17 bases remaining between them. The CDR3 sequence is CASSTGFSGAQYF. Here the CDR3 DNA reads TGTGCCAGTAGCACAGGGTTCTCGGGTGCCCAGTACTTC. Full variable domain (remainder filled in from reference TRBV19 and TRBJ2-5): DGGITQSPKYLFRKEGQNVTLSCEQNLNHDAMYWYRQDPGQGLRLIYYSQIVNDFQKGDIAEGYSVSREKKESFPLTVTSAQKNPTAFYLCASSTGFSGAQYFGPGTRLLVL.

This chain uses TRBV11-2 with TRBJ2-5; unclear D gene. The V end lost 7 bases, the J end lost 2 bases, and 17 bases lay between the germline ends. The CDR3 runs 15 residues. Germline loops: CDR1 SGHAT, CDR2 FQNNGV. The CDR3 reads CASTRSRTGQETQYF. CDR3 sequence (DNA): TGTGCCAGCACGCGCTCACGGACCGGTCAAGAGACCCAGTACTTC.

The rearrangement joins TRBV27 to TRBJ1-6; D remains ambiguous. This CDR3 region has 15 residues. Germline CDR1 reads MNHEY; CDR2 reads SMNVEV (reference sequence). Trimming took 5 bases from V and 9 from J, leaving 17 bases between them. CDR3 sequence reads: CASSPYKGDGSPLHF. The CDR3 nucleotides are TGTGCCAGCAGTCCCTATAAGGGCGACGGTTCACCCCTCCACTTT.

The CDR3 region is CASQRGLREKLFF. CDR3 DNA: TGTGCCAGCCAAAGGGGGCTTAGGGAAAAACTGTTTTTT. This rearrangement joins TRBV28 to TRBJ1-4, with 7 nucleotides matching TRBD1. Germline trimming cut 8 bases from V and 8 bases from J; bases unmatched to any gene: 8. This CDR3 has 13 residues. CDR1 is MDHEN and CDR2 is SYDVKM in the germline V gene.

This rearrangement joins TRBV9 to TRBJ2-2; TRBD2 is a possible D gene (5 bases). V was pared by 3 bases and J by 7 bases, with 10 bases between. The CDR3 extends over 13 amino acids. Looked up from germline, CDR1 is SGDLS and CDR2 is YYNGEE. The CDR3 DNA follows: TGTGCCAGCAGCGATAAACGGGGCGGGGAGCTGTTTTTT. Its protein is CASSDKRGGELFF.

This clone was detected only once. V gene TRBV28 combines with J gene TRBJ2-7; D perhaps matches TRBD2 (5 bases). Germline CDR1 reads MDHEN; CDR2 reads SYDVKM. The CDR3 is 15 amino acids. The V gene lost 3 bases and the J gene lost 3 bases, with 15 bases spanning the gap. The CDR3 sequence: CASSFEGLAIYEQYF. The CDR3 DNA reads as TGTGCCAGCAGTTTTGAAGGCCTAGCAATCTACGAGCAGTACTTC.

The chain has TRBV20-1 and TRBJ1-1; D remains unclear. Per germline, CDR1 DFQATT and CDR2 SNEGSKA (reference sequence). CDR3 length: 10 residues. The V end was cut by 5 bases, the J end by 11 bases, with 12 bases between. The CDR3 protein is CSAAPVGAFF. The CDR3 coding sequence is TGCAGTGCTGCCCCGGTCGGGGCTTTCTTT.

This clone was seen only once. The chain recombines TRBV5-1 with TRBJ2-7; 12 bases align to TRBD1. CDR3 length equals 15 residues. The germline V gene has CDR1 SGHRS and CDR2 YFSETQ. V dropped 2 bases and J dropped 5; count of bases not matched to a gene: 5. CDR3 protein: CASSLQGQGADEQYF. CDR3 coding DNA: TGCGCCAGCAGCTTACAGGGACAGGGGGCGGACGAGCAGTACTTC.

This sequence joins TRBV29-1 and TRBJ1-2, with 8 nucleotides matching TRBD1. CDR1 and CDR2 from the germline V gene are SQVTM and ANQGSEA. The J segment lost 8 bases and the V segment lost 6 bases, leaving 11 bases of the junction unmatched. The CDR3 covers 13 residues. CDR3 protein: CSVPTGGRGGYTF. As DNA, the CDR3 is TGCAGCGTCCCTACAGGGGGACGCGGGGGCTACACCTTC.

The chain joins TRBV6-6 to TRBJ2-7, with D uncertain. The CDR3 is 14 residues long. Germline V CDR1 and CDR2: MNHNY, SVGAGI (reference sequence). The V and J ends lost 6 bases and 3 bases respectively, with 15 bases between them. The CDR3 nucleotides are TGTGCCAGCAGGGCAGTTCTCGACGGCTACGAGCAGTACTTC. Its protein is CASRAVLDGYEQYF.

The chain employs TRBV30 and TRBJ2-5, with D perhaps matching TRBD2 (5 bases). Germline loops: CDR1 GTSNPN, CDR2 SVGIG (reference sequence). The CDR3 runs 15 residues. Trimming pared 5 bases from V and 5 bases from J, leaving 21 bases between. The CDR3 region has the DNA TGTGCCTGGGGGCGGGCACGAGGTTTTGGGGAGACCCAGTACTTC. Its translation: CAWGRARGFGETQYF.

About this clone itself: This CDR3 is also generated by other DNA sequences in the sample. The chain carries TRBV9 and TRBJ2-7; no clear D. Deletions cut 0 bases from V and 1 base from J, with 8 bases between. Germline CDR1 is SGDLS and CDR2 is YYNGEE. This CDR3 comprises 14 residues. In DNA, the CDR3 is TGTGCCAGCAGCGTAGACGGAAGGTCCTACGAGCAGTACTTC. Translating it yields CASSVDGRSYEQYF.

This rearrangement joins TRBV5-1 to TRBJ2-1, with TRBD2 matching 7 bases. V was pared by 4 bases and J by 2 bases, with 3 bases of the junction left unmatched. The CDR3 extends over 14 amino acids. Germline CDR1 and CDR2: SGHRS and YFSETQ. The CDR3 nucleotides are TGCGCCAGCAGCACCGGACTAGCCTACAATGAGCAGTTCTTC. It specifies CASSTGLAYNEQFF. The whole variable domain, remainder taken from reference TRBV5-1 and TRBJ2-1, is KAGVTQTPRYLIKTRGQQVTLSCSPISGHRSVSWYQQTPGQGLQFLFEYFSETQRNKGNFPGRFSGRQFSNSRSEMNVSTLELGDSALYLCASSTGLAYNEQFFGPGTRLTVL.

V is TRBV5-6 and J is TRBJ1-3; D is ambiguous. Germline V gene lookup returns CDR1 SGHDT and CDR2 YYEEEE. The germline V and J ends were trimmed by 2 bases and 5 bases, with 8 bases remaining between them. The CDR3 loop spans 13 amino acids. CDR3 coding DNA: TGTGCCAGCAGCTTCCGCCGCAGAAACACCATATATTTT. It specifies CASSFRRRNTIYF.

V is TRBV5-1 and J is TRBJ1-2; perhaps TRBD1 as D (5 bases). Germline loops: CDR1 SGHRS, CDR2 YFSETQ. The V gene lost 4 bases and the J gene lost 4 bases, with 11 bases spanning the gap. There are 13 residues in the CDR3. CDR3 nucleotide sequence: TGCGCCAGCAGCCCGACAGAAAGCTATGGCTACACCTTC. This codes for CASSPTESYGYTF.

The CDR3 is CASSALDEQFF. CDR3 bases: TGTGCCAGCAGTGCCCTCGATGAGCAGTTCTTC. V is TRBV25-1 and J is TRBJ2-1; no firm D call. Germline V lookup: CDR1 MGHDK, CDR2 SYGVNS. The CDR3 sequence is 11 residues long. With 4 bases removed from V and 8 bases from J, the gap between germline ends came to 6 bases.

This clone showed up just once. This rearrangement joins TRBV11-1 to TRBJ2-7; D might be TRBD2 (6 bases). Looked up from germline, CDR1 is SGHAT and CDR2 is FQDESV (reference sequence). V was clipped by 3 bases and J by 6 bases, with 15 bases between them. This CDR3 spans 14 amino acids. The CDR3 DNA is TGTGCCAGCAGCTTTCACCGTTGGGGGGTCGAGCAGTACTTC. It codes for CASSFHRWGVEQYF.

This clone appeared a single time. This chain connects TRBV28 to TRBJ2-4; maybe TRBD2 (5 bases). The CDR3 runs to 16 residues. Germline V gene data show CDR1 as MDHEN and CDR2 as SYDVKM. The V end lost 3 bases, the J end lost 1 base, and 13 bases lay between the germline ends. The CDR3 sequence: CASSFGNVGAKNIQYF. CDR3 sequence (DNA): TGTGCCAGCAGTTTCGGGAACGTGGGGGCCAAAAACATTCAGTACTTC.

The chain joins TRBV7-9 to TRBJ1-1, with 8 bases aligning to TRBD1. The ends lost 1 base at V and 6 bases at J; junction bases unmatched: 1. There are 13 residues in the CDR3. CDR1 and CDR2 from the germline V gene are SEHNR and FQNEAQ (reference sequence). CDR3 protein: CASSLVRGPEAFF. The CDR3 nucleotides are TGTGCCAGCAGCTTAGTCAGGGGGCCTGAAGCTTTCTTT.

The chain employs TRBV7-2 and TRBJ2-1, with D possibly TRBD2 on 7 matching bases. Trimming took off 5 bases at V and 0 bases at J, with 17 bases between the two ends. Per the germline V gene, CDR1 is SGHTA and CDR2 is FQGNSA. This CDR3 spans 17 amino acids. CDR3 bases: TGTGCCAGCAGCCGAGGAGGGGGGGATCTCTCCTACAATGAGCAGTTCTTC. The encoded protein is CASSRGGGDLSYNEQFF.

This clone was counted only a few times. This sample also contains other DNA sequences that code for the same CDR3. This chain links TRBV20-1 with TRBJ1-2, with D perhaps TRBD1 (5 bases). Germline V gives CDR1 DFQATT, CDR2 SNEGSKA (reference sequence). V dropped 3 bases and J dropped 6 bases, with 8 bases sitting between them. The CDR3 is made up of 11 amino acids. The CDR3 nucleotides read TGCAGTGCTAGTCGAGGGGATGGCTACACCTTC. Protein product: CSASRGDGYTF.

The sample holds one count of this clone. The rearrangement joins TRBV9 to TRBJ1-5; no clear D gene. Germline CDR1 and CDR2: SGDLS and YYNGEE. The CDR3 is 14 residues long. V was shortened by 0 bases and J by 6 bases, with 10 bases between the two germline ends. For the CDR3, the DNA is TGTGCCAGCAGCGTAGTGATCTGGGCTCAGCCCCAGCATTTT. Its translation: CASSVVIWAQPQHF.

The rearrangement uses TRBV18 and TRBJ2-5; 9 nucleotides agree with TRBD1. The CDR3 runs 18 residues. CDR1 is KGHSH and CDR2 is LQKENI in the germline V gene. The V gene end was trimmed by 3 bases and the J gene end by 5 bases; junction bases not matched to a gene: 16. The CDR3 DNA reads TGTGCCAGCTCACCCCCGGTAGGAAGGACAGGGGTGATCGAGACCCAGTACTTC. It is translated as CASSPPVGRTGVIETQYF.

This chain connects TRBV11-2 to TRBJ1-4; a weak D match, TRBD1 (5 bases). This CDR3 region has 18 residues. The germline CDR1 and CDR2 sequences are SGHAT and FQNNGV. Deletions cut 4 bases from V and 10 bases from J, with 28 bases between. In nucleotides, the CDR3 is TGTGCCAGCAGCTCACTAGGGGACGCGTTGGCGGCAAGCGGAAAACTGTTTTTT. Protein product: CASSSLGDALAASGKLFF.

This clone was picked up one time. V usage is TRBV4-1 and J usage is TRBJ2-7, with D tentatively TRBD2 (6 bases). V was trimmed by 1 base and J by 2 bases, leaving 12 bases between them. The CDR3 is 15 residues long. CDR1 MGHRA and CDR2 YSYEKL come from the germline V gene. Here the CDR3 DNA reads TGCGCCAGCAGCCAAGCTGCCGGGAGCCCCTACGAGCAGTACTTC. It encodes CASSQAAGSPYEQYF.

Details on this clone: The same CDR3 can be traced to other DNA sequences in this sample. In DNA form, the CDR3 reads TGTGCCAGCAGCTTACTGGATACGCAGTATTTT. It yields the protein CASSLLDTQYF. The chain couples TRBV7-2 to TRBJ2-3; D remains ambiguous. This CDR3 has 11 amino acids. Per the germline V gene, CDR1 is SGHTA and CDR2 is FQGNSA. V was clipped by 2 bases and J by 6 bases, with 3 bases between them.

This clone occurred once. The CDR3 DNA sequence: TGTGCCAGTGCTTTAGCGGGAGGGACGGGAAATGAGCAGTTCTTC. It is translated as CASALAGGTGNEQFF. This chain links TRBV28 with TRBJ2-1; 11 nucleotides agree with TRBD2. Losses at the gene ends were 9 bases for V and 7 bases for J; bases not matched to a gene: 11. CDR3 length: 15 residues. Germline assignment: CDR1 MDHEN and CDR2 SYDVKM.